These T cell receptor beta chains were read from a single sample in a study of cytomegalovirus exposure and HLA in healthy donors. Clones were read by immunoSEQ multiplex PCR, and TCRdb kept only the in-frame ones, dropping some. The table includes 100,000 to 150,000 clones, less than 85% detected once. Sequenced sample: PBMCs. The receptor set was obtained from a female donor in good health and CMV-seronegative. Both conserved end residues are part of each CDR3. A D gene is named only where the DNA matches it firmly. Only part of the rows carry a size: once, few, many, or a class if the clone is expanded.

j_gene: TRBJ1-1
d_gene: TRBD1
abundance: .
v_gene: TRBV29-1
CDR3nt: TGCAGCGGCCGCAGGGGGAAGAACACTGAAGCTTTCTTT
CDR3aa: CSGRRGKNTEAFF

j_gene: TRBJ1-4
d_gene: .
abundance: .
v_gene: TRBV27
CDR3nt: TGTGCCAGCAGTTTATCCAGCGGCTCGGAAAAACTGTTTTTT
CDR3aa: CASSLSSGSEKLFF

j_gene: TRBJ1-1
d_gene: TRBD1
abundance: .
v_gene: TRBV7-8
CDR3nt: TGTGCCAGCAGCCCGTCGACAGGGGGCAGTTCCAACACTGAAGCTTTCTTT
CDR3aa: CASSPSTGGSSNTEAFF

j_gene: TRBJ2-7
d_gene: TRBD1
abundance: .
v_gene: TRBV7-2
CDR3nt: TGTGCCAGCAGCACCACAGGGGGTCCCTACGAGCAGTACTTC
CDR3aa: CASSTTGGPYEQYF

j_gene: TRBJ2-2
d_gene: .
abundance: .
v_gene: TRBV6-1
CDR3nt: TGTGCCAGCAGTCGACTCTCCGGGGAGCTGTTTTTT
CDR3aa: CASSRLSGELFF

j_gene: TRBJ2-2
d_gene: .
abundance: few
v_gene: TRBV30
CDR3nt: TGTGCCTGGAGTGTTGGCGCGGCCGGGGAGCTGTTTTTT
CDR3aa: CAWSVGAAGELFF

j_gene: TRBJ2-1
d_gene: .
abundance: .
v_gene: TRBV18
CDR3nt: TGTGCCGGACGGACTACCCTTGGAAATGAGCAGTTCTTC
CDR3aa: CAGRTTLGNEQFF

j_gene: TRBJ1-2
d_gene: .
abundance: .
v_gene: TRBV2
CDR3nt: TGTGCCAGCCAGACAGCCCAAACCGTATTAAACTATGGCTACACCTTC
CDR3aa: CASQTAQTVLNYGYTF

j_gene: TRBJ1-3
d_gene: .
abundance: .
v_gene: TRBV30
CDR3nt: TGTGCCTGGGACTCGAACTCTGGAAACACCATATATTTT
CDR3aa: CAWDSNSGNTIYF

j_gene: TRBJ2-3
d_gene: .
abundance: .
v_gene: TRBV19
CDR3nt: TGTGCCAGTAAGGGAATTGGGACATCCACAGATACGCAGTATTTT
CDR3aa: CASKGIGTSTDTQYF

j_gene: TRBJ2-7
d_gene: TRBD1
abundance: .
v_gene: TRBV6-5
CDR3nt: TGTGCCAGCAGTTACTCGGGACAGGGGTTAAAGAACGAGCAGTACTTC
CDR3aa: CASSYSGQGLKNEQYF

j_gene: TRBJ2-3
d_gene: TRBD2
abundance: .
v_gene: TRBV7-8
CDR3nt: TGTGCCAGCAGCCGCGGGAGGGCGGACACAGATACGCAGTATTTT
CDR3aa: CASSRGRADTDTQYF

j_gene: TRBJ2-4
d_gene: .
abundance: .
v_gene: TRBV6-5
CDR3nt: TGTGCCAGCAGTTACGAGGCCAAAAACATTCAGTACTTC
CDR3aa: CASSYEAKNIQYF

j_gene: TRBJ1-3
d_gene: .
abundance: .
v_gene: TRBV10-3
CDR3nt: TGTGCCATCAGTTCCCTGGGAAACACCATATATTTT
CDR3aa: CAISSLGNTIYF

j_gene: TRBJ1-1
d_gene: .
abundance: .
v_gene: TRBV2
CDR3nt: TGTGCCAGCAGTGGAATCAGAGGAGACACTGAAGCTTTCTTT
CDR3aa: CASSGIRGDTEAFF

j_gene: TRBJ1-1
d_gene: TRBD1
abundance: .
v_gene: TRBV11-2
CDR3nt: TGTGCCAGCCGTGTATCCCGGGACAGATCTATGAACACTGAAGCTTTCTTT
CDR3aa: CASRVSRDRSMNTEAFF

j_gene: TRBJ2-3
d_gene: .
abundance: .
v_gene: TRBV7-9
CDR3nt: TGTGCCAGTCAAAGCGGAAGCACAGATACGCAGTATTTT
CDR3aa: CASQSGSTDTQYF

j_gene: TRBJ2-7
d_gene: .
abundance: .
v_gene: TRBV10-3
CDR3nt: TGTGCCATCAGTGACCAGGGAAATAGGGCCTACGAGCAGTACTTC
CDR3aa: CAISDQGNRAYEQYF

j_gene: TRBJ2-5
d_gene: TRBD2
abundance: .
v_gene: TRBV4-1
CDR3nt: TGCGCCAGCAGCCAACATCCGGGGGGACTAGCCACGGAGACCCAGTACTTC
CDR3aa: CASSQHPGGLATETQYF

j_gene: TRBJ1-3
d_gene: TRBD1
abundance: .
v_gene: TRBV7-9
CDR3nt: TGTGCCAGCAGCTTTCAGGGGGCTGGAAACACCATATATTTT
CDR3aa: CASSFQGAGNTIYF

j_gene: TRBJ1-1
d_gene: .
abundance: few
v_gene: TRBV7-9
CDR3nt: TGTGCCACCCGAGGTCAGTCGAACACTGAAGCTTTCTTT
CDR3aa: CATRGQSNTEAFF

j_gene: TRBJ2-1
d_gene: .
abundance: .
v_gene: TRBV6-5
CDR3nt: TGTGCCAGCAGTTCCGGGGGAGTAGCCTACAATGAGCAGTTCTTC
CDR3aa: CASSSGGVAYNEQFF

j_gene: TRBJ2-7
d_gene: TRBD1
abundance: .
v_gene: TRBV18
CDR3nt: TGTGCCAGCTCACCAGTTGCCGGGACAGCCGGCTACGAGCAGTACTTC
CDR3aa: CASSPVAGTAGYEQYF

j_gene: TRBJ1-4
d_gene: .
abundance: .
v_gene: TRBV4-1
CDR3nt: TGCGCCAGCAGCCTGGGAGGGGCTTCGGGGGAAAAACTGTTTTTT
CDR3aa: CASSLGGASGEKLFF

j_gene: TRBJ2-3
d_gene: TRBD1
abundance: .
v_gene: TRBV5-4
CDR3nt: TGTGCCAGCAGCTCCCGGGACAGGGGTGCAGATACGCAGTATTTT
CDR3aa: CASSSRDRGADTQYF

j_gene: TRBJ1-5
d_gene: TRBD1
abundance: .
v_gene: TRBV2
CDR3nt: TGTGCCAGCAGTGGGTCAGGGGGGAGCAATCAGCCCCAGCATTTT
CDR3aa: CASSGSGGSNQPQHF

j_gene: TRBJ1-3
d_gene: .
abundance: .
v_gene: TRBV5-8
CDR3nt: TGTGCCAGCAGCTTTGCCGGGGGGGTCAACCCGCTCTCTGGAAACACCATATATTTT
CDR3aa: CASSFAGGVNPLSGNTIYF

j_gene: TRBJ2-2
d_gene: TRBD1
abundance: few
v_gene: TRBV5-1
CDR3nt: TGCGCCAGCAGTCCCGACAGGGGTAATGCCGGGGAGCTGTTTTTT
CDR3aa: CASSPDRGNAGELFF

j_gene: TRBJ2-1
d_gene: .
abundance: .
v_gene: TRBV19
CDR3nt: TGTGCCACGTACAAGGGAGGCTATGAGCAGTTCTTC
CDR3aa: CATYKGGYEQFF

j_gene: TRBJ2-3
d_gene: TRBD2
abundance: .
v_gene: TRBV5-6
CDR3nt: TGTGCCAGCAGCTTGGTTGGGCGGGGGATTACAGATACGCAGTATTTT
CDR3aa: CASSLVGRGITDTQYF

j_gene: TRBJ1-4
d_gene: TRBD1
abundance: .
v_gene: TRBV6-1
CDR3nt: TGTGCCAGCAGTGTAGGGGGGACAGATAATGAAAAACTGTTTTTT
CDR3aa: CASSVGGTDNEKLFF

j_gene: TRBJ1-2
d_gene: TRBD1
abundance: .
v_gene: TRBV5-6
CDR3nt: TGTGCCAGCAGCTTGGGACAGGGCCTCTATGGCTACACCTTC
CDR3aa: CASSLGQGLYGYTF

j_gene: TRBJ2-5
d_gene: TRBD1
abundance: .
v_gene: TRBV4-1
CDR3nt: TGCGCCAGCAGCCAAGAGGGACAGGGGGGGGAGACCCAGTACTTC
CDR3aa: CASSQEGQGGETQYF

j_gene: TRBJ2-5
d_gene: .
abundance: .
v_gene: TRBV4-2
CDR3nt: TGTGCCAGCAGCCAGTCCGGGAAACAAGAGACCCAGTACTTC
CDR3aa: CASSQSGKQETQYF

j_gene: TRBJ1-2
d_gene: .
abundance: .
v_gene: TRBV5-6
CDR3nt: TGTGCCAGCAGCGCACCACTCCGGGGTCAAACTAACTATGGCTACACCTTC
CDR3aa: CASSAPLRGQTNYGYTF

j_gene: TRBJ1-2
d_gene: TRBD1
abundance: .
v_gene: TRBV6-5
CDR3nt: TGTGCCAGCAGTTATCCGGGACAGGGGGTTAATGGCTACACCTTC
CDR3aa: CASSYPGQGVNGYTF

j_gene: TRBJ1-6
d_gene: .
abundance: .
v_gene: TRBV6-1
CDR3nt: TGTGCCAGCAATTTAGGGAGCTCCTATAATTCACCCCTCCACTTT
CDR3aa: CASNLGSSYNSPLHF

j_gene: TRBJ1-1
d_gene: .
abundance: .
v_gene: TRBV21-1
CDR3nt: TGTGCCAGCATCCCAATCTCGACAGGGGTAAGGAACACTGAAGCTTTCTTT
CDR3aa: CASIPISTGVRNTEAFF

j_gene: TRBJ2-2
d_gene: TRBD1
abundance: .
v_gene: TRBV29-1
CDR3nt: TGCAGCGTAGCTAGGACCGGGACAGGGAGAGGGGAGCTGTTTTTT
CDR3aa: CSVARTGTGRGELFF

j_gene: TRBJ1-6
d_gene: .
abundance: .
v_gene: TRBV2
CDR3nt: TGTGCCAGCAGTGTTCCGCGGGGGGGAAGCCCCGGTAATTCACCCCTCCACTTT
CDR3aa: CASSVPRGGSPGNSPLHF

j_gene: TRBJ1-5
d_gene: .
abundance: .
v_gene: TRBV6-1
CDR3nt: TGTGCCAGCAGTCCTGGCAGATATAGCAATCAGCCCCAGCATTTT
CDR3aa: CASSPGRYSNQPQHF

j_gene: TRBJ1-2
d_gene: TRBD1
abundance: once
v_gene: TRBV7-8
CDR3nt: TGTGCCAGCAGCCCGCAACAGGGGGCCAGCTATGGCTACACCTTC
CDR3aa: CASSPQQGASYGYTF

j_gene: TRBJ2-3
d_gene: .
abundance: .
v_gene: TRBV11-2
CDR3nt: TGTGCCAGCAGCCCCCTATACGGCGGTAACACAGATACGCAGTATTTT
CDR3aa: CASSPLYGGNTDTQYF

j_gene: TRBJ2-7
d_gene: TRBD2
abundance: .
v_gene: TRBV7-9
CDR3nt: TGTGCCAGCAGCTCCCCCCTGCGGGAGTCGCAGTACTTC
CDR3aa: CASSSPLRESQYF

j_gene: TRBJ2-5
d_gene: .
abundance: .
v_gene: TRBV7-7
CDR3nt: TGTGCCAGCAGTCCGTCGGGGGTCCGAGAGACCCAGTACTTC
CDR3aa: CASSPSGVRETQYF